Sequencing of this TCR beta chain was carried out in a study of T cell responses to AZD1222 COVID-19 vaccine. Study results and limitations: Only a handful of AZD1222 recipients were seropositive at baseline. Among spike-specific TCRs, nearly half reportedly target unmutated variant regions.

This CDR3 is built from 12 residues. Germline values: CDR1 KGHDR, CDR2 SFDVKD. V lost 9 bases, J lost 4 bases, and 10 bases lay in between. The protocol was immunoSEQ multiplex PCR, while the TCRdb copy is restricted to in-frame clones and leaves out a portion. This table has about 180,000 clones, 85% to 90% appearing once. With regard to this clone: Its antigen is undetermined.

Samples with a second dose at about 4 or about 12 weeks were pooled together. This chain links TRBV24-1 with TRBJ2-3; D not certain. This TCR came from an adult who received the AZD1222 COVID-19 vaccine. Sequencing used peripheral blood, obtained 28 days after the second AZD1222 dose. DNA of the CDR3: TGTGCCACCTCTGGTGGCGCAGATACGCAGTATTTT. Its translation: CATSGGADTQYF.